Shown below are 22 T cell receptor beta chains from a single sample sequenced in a study of graft-versus-host responses after intestinal transplantation. Sequencing was performed with immunoSEQ multiplex PCR; in TCRdb, only in-frame clones are kept and a portion is missing. Counted here are about 71,000 clones, 90% occurring once; the ten biggest clones make up about 1.3%. These receptors have no identified antigens. This specimen was unstimulated CD8+ T cells sorted from spleen or lymph node cells, taken before intestinal transplant. The receptors here all came from a human donor who received an intestinal transplant.

V is TRBV19 and J is TRBJ1-1; D gene uncertain. Trimming stripped 6 bases from V and 5 bases from J, with 10 bases between. The germline V gene has CDR1 LNHDA and CDR2 SQIVND (reference sequence). This CDR3 comprises 12 residues. The CDR3 nucleotides read TGTGCCAGTAGCGACGGGTGGACTGAAGCTTTCTTT. This gives the protein CASSDGWTEAFF.

The CDR3 DNA reads TGTGCCAGCAGCTTGGGCTCCGCGTACGAGCAGTACTTC. It specifies CASSLGSAYEQYF. The chain combines TRBV11-2 with TRBJ2-7; no clear D. Deletions cut 3 bases from V and 4 bases from J, with 10 bases between. The CDR3 spans 13 residues. Germline V CDR1 and CDR2: SGHAT, FQNNGV.

The rearrangement links TRBV2 to TRBJ1-1, with D perhaps matching TRBD1 (6 bases). The CDR3 has 13 residues. CDR1 is SNHLY, CDR2 FYNNEI, per germline. V shed 4 bases and J shed 6 bases, with 12 bases lying between them. The CDR3 loop is CASSVFRGSEAFF. CDR3 bases: TGTGCCAGCAGTGTGTTCAGGGGTTCTGAAGCTTTCTTT.

The chain is built from TRBV27 and TRBJ2-5, with D possibly being TRBD1 (5 bases). Trimming left V 6 bases short and J 6 bases short, with 14 bases between. Germline V gene data show CDR1 as MNHEY and CDR2 as SMNVEV (reference sequence). This CDR3 contains 13 residues. CDR3 amino acids: CASSLGAEQTQYF. CDR3 bases: TGTGCCAGCAGCCTAGGGGCAGAACAGACCCAGTACTTC.

This sequence joins TRBV7-8 and TRBJ2-1, with D possibly being TRBD1 (5 bases). The germline V gene has CDR1 SGHVS and CDR2 FQNEAQ. Trimming cost V 5 bases and J 9 bases, with 14 bases left between them. This CDR3 is 13 amino acids long. Here the CDR3 reads CASSEGVAGEQFF. DNA for the CDR3: TGTGCCAGCAGCGAAGGGGTGGCAGGTGAGCAGTTCTTC.

V gene TRBV9 combines with J gene TRBJ2-1, with D perhaps matching TRBD2 (6 bases). CDR3 size: 14 residues. Germline CDR1 is SGDLS and CDR2 is YYNGEE. Trimming cost V 4 bases and J 6 bases, with 14 bases left between them. CDR3 sequence: CASSPMDYFNEQFF. The CDR3 DNA reads as TGTGCCAGCAGCCCCATGGACTACTTCAATGAGCAGTTCTTC.

The genes are TRBV9 and TRBJ1-1; perhaps TRBD1 as D (5 bases). The V end lost 3 bases, the J end lost 1 base, and 7 bases lay between the germline ends. Germline V lookup: CDR1 SGDLS, CDR2 YYNGEE. This CDR3 is 13 amino acids long. The CDR3 DNA sequence: TGTGCCAGCAGCGGGACACCGAACACTGAAGCTTTCTTT. Its translation: CASSGTPNTEAFF. The full variable domain, with the rest looked up from reference TRBV9 and TRBJ1-1, is DSGVTQTPKHLITATGQRVTLRCSPRSGDLSVYWYQQSLDQGLQFLIQYYNGEERAKGNILERFSAQQFPDLHSELNLSSLELGDSALYFCASSGTPNTEAFFGQGTRLTVV.

This clone appeared once. V and J are TRBV2 and TRBJ2-5, with D tentatively TRBD1 (5 bases). This CDR3 is built from 13 residues. The V end lost 7 bases, the J end lost 5 bases, and 14 bases lay between the germline ends. Germline V gives CDR1 SNHLY, CDR2 FYNNEI. This CDR3 is CASKTASAETQYF. The CDR3, as DNA: TGTGCCAGCAAGACAGCCAGCGCCGAGACCCAGTACTTC. Full variable domain (missing parts from reference TRBV2 and TRBJ2-5): EPEVTQTPSHQVTQMGQEVILRCVPISNHLYFYWYRQILGQKVEFLVSFYNNEISEKSEIFDDQFSVERPDGSNFTLKIRSTKLEDSAMYFCASKTASAETQYFGPGTRLLVL.

The chain carries TRBV6-5 and TRBJ1-6, with a tentative D call TRBD1 (6 bases). Germline CDR1 is MNHEY and CDR2 is SVGAGI. CDR3 length: 15 residues. V was clipped by 2 bases and J by 10 bases, with 15 bases between them. The CDR3 bases are TGTGCCAGCAGTTACCTCATCAGGGGAACCTCACCCCTCCACTTT. Translated: CASSYLIRGTSPLHF.

The rearrangement uses TRBV19 and TRBJ2-3; D perhaps matches TRBD1 (7 bases). Germline V lookup: CDR1 LNHDA, CDR2 SQIVND (reference sequence). V lost 6 bases and J lost 2, with 21 bases in between. CDR3 length equals 17 residues. CDR3 DNA sequence: TGTGCCAGTAGCAGGGGGGCTAGTGGGGGTCCCACAGATACGCAGTATTTT. Translating gives CASSRGASGGPTDTQYF. The whole variable domain, remainder taken from reference TRBV19 and TRBJ2-3, is DGGITQSPKYLFRKEGQNVTLSCEQNLNHDAMYWYRQDPGQGLRLIYYSQIVNDFQKGDIAEGYSVSREKKESFPLTVTSAQKNPTAFYLCASSRGASGGPTDTQYFGPGTRLTVL.

The chain couples TRBV12-5 to TRBJ1-5; 7 nucleotides line up with TRBD1. CDR3 length: 15 residues. CDR1 is LGHNT, CDR2 FRNRAP, per germline. J lost 7 bases, V lost 4 bases, and 10 bases had no gene match. CDR3 coding DNA: TGTGCTAGTGGTTGGAGACGGGACAGCAGCCAGCCCCAGCATTTT. Residues: CASGWRRDSSQPQHF.

The genes are TRBV4-1 and TRBJ1-1, with D unclear. The CDR3 consists of 14 residues. CDR1 is MGHRA, CDR2 YSYEKL, per germline. With 0 bases removed from V and 4 bases from J, the gap between germline ends came to 9 bases. DNA for the CDR3: TGCGCCAGCAGCCAAGATTCACCGGGCACTGAAGCTTTCTTT. It codes for CASSQDSPGTEAFF.

This clone was seen just once. The rearrangement links TRBV7-9 to TRBJ2-5; 15 bases align to TRBD2. Germline V lookup: CDR1 SEHNR, CDR2 FQNEAQ (reference sequence). The CDR3 has 14 residues. Trimming took 8 bases from V and 4 from J; bases not matched to a gene: 2. The CDR3 DNA follows: TGTGCCAGCTCGGGACTAGCGGGGGGAGAGACCCAGTACTTC. Translated, it gives CASSGLAGGETQYF. Full variable domain (missing parts from reference TRBV7-9 and TRBJ2-5): DTGVSQNPRHKITKRGQNVTFRCDPISEHNRLYWYRQTLGQGPEFLTYFQNEAQLEKSRLLSDRFSAERPKGSFSTLEIQRTEQGDSAMYLCASSGLAGGETQYFGPGTRLLVL.

The chain joins TRBV19 to TRBJ1-1; 8 bases are a match to TRBD1. Germline CDR1 reads LNHDA; CDR2 reads SQIVND (reference sequence). V was clipped by 0 bases and J by 3 bases; unmatched bases: 6. The CDR3 has 16 amino acids. CDR3 sequence reads: CASSIDPTGGHTEAFF. DNA for the CDR3: TGTGCCAGTAGTATAGATCCCACAGGGGGTCACACTGAAGCTTTCTTT.

CDR3 DNA sequence: TGTGCCAGCAGTGAATGGGTAGCCGCGGCTTTCTTT. Residues: CASSEWVAAAFF. The chain couples TRBV2 to TRBJ1-1; no clear D. CDR1 is SNHLY, CDR2 FYNNEI, per germline. The V gene lost 2 bases and the J gene lost 11 bases, with 12 bases spanning the gap. The CDR3 extends over 12 amino acids. The full variable domain, in which reference TRBV2 and TRBJ1-1 provide the parts outside the CDR3, is EPEVTQTPSHQVTQMGQEVILRCVPISNHLYFYWYRQILGQKVEFLVSFYNNEISEKSEIFDDQFSVERPDGSNFTLKIRSTKLEDSAMYFCASSEWVAAAFFGQGTRLTVV.

The gene calls are TRBV13 and TRBJ2-7; perhaps TRBD1 as D (6 bases). CDR3 length: 13 amino acids. Germline V CDR1 and CDR2: PRHDT, FYEKMQ (reference sequence). V lost 2 bases, J lost 3 bases, and 8 bases lay in between. CDR3 nucleotides: TGTGCCAGCAGCTTAAGGGGGATCTACGAGCAGTACTTC. It yields the protein CASSLRGIYEQYF.

The chain recombines TRBV27 with TRBJ1-6, with D maybe TRBD1 (5 bases). Germline CDR1 and CDR2: MNHEY and SMNVEV (reference sequence). The CDR3 consists of 14 residues. Trimming shortened V by 3 bases and J by 16 bases, and 19 bases separated the two germline ends. CDR3 sequence reads: CASSFPLKTDGLHF. CDR3 bases: TGTGCCAGCAGTTTTCCCCTCAAGACAGACGGGCTCCACTTT.

A remark on this clone: Additional DNA sequences in this sample encode the identical CDR3. The rearrangement uses TRBV9 and TRBJ2-3; a weak D match, TRBD2 (7 bases). V lost 4 bases, J lost 1 base, and 13 bases lay in between. Germline V gene lookup returns CDR1 SGDLS and CDR2 YYNGEE. This CDR3 region has 15 residues. The CDR3 DNA reads TGTGCCAGCAGCCCAGGAGGGGGGGGCACAGATACGCAGTATTTT. This codes for CASSPGGGGTDTQYF.

The chain uses TRBV12-5 and TRBJ2-1; 12 bases match TRBD2. Germline V CDR1 and CDR2: LGHNT, FRNRAP. The J segment lost 7 bases and the V segment lost 6 bases, leaving 10 bases of the junction unmatched. The CDR3 is 16 residues long. The CDR3 is CASGLSSGGAENEQFF. The CDR3, as DNA: TGTGCTAGTGGCCTCTCTAGCGGGGGGGCCGAGAATGAGCAGTTCTTC.

This rearrangement joins TRBV15 to TRBJ2-6, with 7 nucleotides matching TRBD1. The V segment lost 3 bases and the J segment 0 bases; nucleotides outside the gene matches: 14. The length of the CDR3 is 20 residues. CDR1 is LNHNV, CDR2 YYDKDF, per germline (reference sequence). For the CDR3, the DNA is TGTGCCACCAGCAGGCCGAAGGGACCCGGGACAGCCTCTGGGGCCAACGTCCTGACTTTC. Amino acid sequence: CATSRPKGPGTASGANVLTF.

V is TRBV6-5 and J is TRBJ1-5; D not resolved. Looked up from germline, CDR1 is MNHEY and CDR2 is SVGAGI. V lost 10 bases and J 2 bases, leaving 18 bases between the germline ends. This CDR3 is built from 15 residues. The CDR3 sequence: CATTEGFEGNQPQHF. Written as DNA, the CDR3 is TGTGCCACCACGGAAGGCTTCGAGGGCAATCAGCCCCAGCATTTT.

The chain couples TRBV27 to TRBJ2-7; 8 bases align to TRBD1. Germline V gene sequence: CDR1 MNHEY, CDR2 SMNVEV (reference sequence). J lost 6 bases, V lost 8 bases, and 15 bases had no gene match. The CDR3 has 15 amino acids. In DNA form, the CDR3 reads TGTGCCAGCGGGGGCTTGTGGCAGGGGGCTCTCGAGCAGTACTTC. Translating it yields CASGGLWQGALEQYF.